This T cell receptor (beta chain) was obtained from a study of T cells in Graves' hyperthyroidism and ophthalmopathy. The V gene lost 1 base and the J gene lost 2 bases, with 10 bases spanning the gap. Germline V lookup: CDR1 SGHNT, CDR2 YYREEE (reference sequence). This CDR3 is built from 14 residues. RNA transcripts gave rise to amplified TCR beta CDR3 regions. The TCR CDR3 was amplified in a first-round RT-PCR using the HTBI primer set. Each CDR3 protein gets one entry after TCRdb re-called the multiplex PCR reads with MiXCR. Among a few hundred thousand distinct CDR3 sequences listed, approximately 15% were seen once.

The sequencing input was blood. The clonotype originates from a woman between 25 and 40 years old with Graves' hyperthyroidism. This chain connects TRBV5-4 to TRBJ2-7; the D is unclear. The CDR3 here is CASSLRREPYEQYF. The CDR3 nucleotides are TGTGCCAGCAGCTTGCGGCGTGAGCCCTACGAGCAGTACTTC.